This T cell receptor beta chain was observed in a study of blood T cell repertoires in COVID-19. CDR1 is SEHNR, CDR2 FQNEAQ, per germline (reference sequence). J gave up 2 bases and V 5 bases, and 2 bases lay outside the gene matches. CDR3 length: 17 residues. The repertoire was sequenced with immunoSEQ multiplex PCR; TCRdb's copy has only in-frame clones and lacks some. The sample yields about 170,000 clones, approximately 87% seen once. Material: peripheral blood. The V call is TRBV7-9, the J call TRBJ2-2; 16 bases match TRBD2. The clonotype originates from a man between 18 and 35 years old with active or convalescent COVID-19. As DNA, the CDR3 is TGTGCCAGCAGCGGGACTAGCGGGGGGGCCAACACCGGGGAGCTGTTTTTT. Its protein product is CASSGTSGGANTGELFF.